These 8 T cell receptor beta chains were sequenced from one sample in a study of neurological immune-mediated disorders. TCRdb processed the 5' RACE reads anew with MiXCR; each CDR3 protein has one entry. The table records tens of thousands of distinct CDR3 sequences, approximately 3.5% of them present only once. The sample comprised PBMCs. The receptors derive from a woman in her forties or fifties with multiple sclerosis.

As concerns this clonotype: Since a much larger clone is just one base distant, this may be a read error. J is TRBJ1-1 and V is TRBV5-1, with D unresolved. Deletions cut 0 bases from V and 9 bases from J, with 15 bases between. Germline V lookup: CDR1 SGHRS, CDR2 YFSETQ. CDR3 length: 14 amino acids. The CDR3 region has the DNA TGCGCCAGCAGCTTGGCTTCTGGTAGGTCAAAAGCTTTCTTT. Protein sequence: CASSLASGRSKAFF.

This clonotype was counted at least ten times. V is TRBV27 and J is TRBJ1-2; D unclear. The CDR3 is 13 residues long. Trimming removed 6 bases at V and 1 base at J, with 9 bases between. Germline V gene data show CDR1 as MNHEY and CDR2 as SMNVEV (reference sequence). CDR3 protein: CASRGLDNYGYTF. The CDR3 DNA follows: TGTGCCAGCAGGGGATTGGATAACTATGGCTACACCTTC.

In this sample, this clonotype turned up a few times. This may come from a read error, since a much larger clone is one base off. The rearrangement links TRBV20-1 to TRBJ2-2; D may match TRBD1 or TRBD2 (5 bases each). This CDR3 is built from 13 residues. Per the germline V gene, CDR1 is DFQATT and CDR2 is SNEGSKA (reference sequence). CDR3 nucleotide sequence: TGCACGGTGGCTGGGACGGGGACCGGGGAGCTGTTTTTT. Amino acid sequence: CTVAGTGTGELFF.

This clonotype was counted many times. The V gene is TRBV20-1, the J gene TRBJ2-3, with D uncertain. Trimming pared 3 bases from V and 5 bases from J, leaving 18 bases between. The CDR3 contains 15 residues. Germline CDR1 is DFQATT and CDR2 is SNEGSKA (reference sequence). The CDR3 DNA sequence: TGCAGTGCTAGTTTTGTGGTCCTAAGAGGAGATACGCAGTATTTT. Its protein product is CSASFVVLRGDTQYF.

The chain uses TRBV7-2 and TRBJ1-2, with D perhaps matching TRBD1 (6 bases). Per the germline V gene, CDR1 is SGHTA and CDR2 is FQGNSA. The length of the CDR3 is 13 residues. The V gene lost 2 bases and the J gene lost 6 bases, with 10 bases spanning the gap. The CDR3 region is CASSLRDNHGYTF. The CDR3 DNA reads as TGTGCCAGCAGCTTAAGGGACAACCATGGCTACACCTTC.

This clonotype was seen many times. This sequence joins TRBV6-5 and TRBJ1-1; weak D call: TRBD1 (5 bases). Germline V gives CDR1 MNHEY, CDR2 SVGAGI. The CDR3 is made up of 13 amino acids. The V end was cut by 2 bases, the J end by 1 base, with 5 bases between. CDR3 region: CASSYRGNTEAFF. As DNA, the CDR3 is TGTGCCAGCAGTTACAGGGGGAACACTGAAGCTTTCTTT.

This clonotype was found many times. This rearrangement joins TRBV20-1 to TRBJ1-3; weak D call: TRBD1 (5 bases). This CDR3 is 13 amino acids long. V dropped 5 bases and J dropped 1 base, with 9 bases sitting between them. Germline V lookup: CDR1 DFQATT, CDR2 SNEGSKA (reference sequence). CDR3 nucleotides: TGCAGTGCTGGACGACAGTCTGGAAACACCATATATTTT. This translates into CSAGRQSGNTIYF.

This clonotype has a count of ten or more. The chain combines TRBV20-1 with TRBJ2-3; no clear D. The CDR3 is 14 residues long. Germline V CDR1 and CDR2: DFQATT, SNEGSKA (reference sequence). V was shortened by 5 bases and J by 2 bases, with 14 bases between the two germline ends. The CDR3 bases are TGCAGTGCTTTTAGGTGGTCCCACACAGATACGCAGTATTTT. Translated: CSAFRWSHTDTQYF.